The 18 T cell receptor beta chains below were found in one sample sequenced in a study of Ad26.COV2.S vaccination and SARS-CoV-2 variants. The assay was immunoSEQ multiplex PCR, and TCRdb's table has in-frame clones only and misses some. The data contain more than 120,000 clones, approximately 90% of them singletons. This specimen was peripheral blood, taken after recovery from COVID-19. The receptor set was obtained from a human donor who had recovered from COVID-19.

The chain uses TRBV19 and TRBJ1-2, with D perhaps matching TRBD1 (6 bases). The CDR3 loop spans 14 amino acids. The germline V gene encodes CDR1 LNHDA and CDR2 SQIVND (reference sequence). Trimming took 3 bases from V and 1 from J, leaving 9 bases between them. The CDR3 DNA reads TGTGCCAGTAGTATCGGACAGATTAACTATGGCTACACCTTC. Residues: CASSIGQINYGYTF.

V and J are TRBV27 and TRBJ1-2; TRBD1 matches 9 bases. Germline CDR1 and CDR2: MNHEY and SMNVEV (reference sequence). J gave up 4 bases and V 5 bases, and 8 bases lay outside the gene matches. This CDR3 comprises 15 residues. CDR3 loop: CASSPRDRAVYGYTF. CDR3 bases: TGTGCCAGCAGTCCCCGGGACAGGGCAGTCTATGGCTACACCTTC.

The V call is TRBV5-1, the J call TRBJ2-7; D is possibly TRBD1 or TRBD2 (5 bases each). The CDR3 has 14 amino acids. V lost 0 bases and J 5 bases, leaving 12 bases between the germline ends. CDR1 and CDR2 (germline): SGHRS, YFSETQ. The CDR3 here is CASSLEDRGHEQYF. CDR3 nucleotide sequence: TGCGCCAGCAGCTTGGAGGATCGGGGCCACGAGCAGTACTTC.

The J gene is TRBJ1-6, the V gene TRBV5-4, with D perhaps TRBD1 (6 bases). The germline V gene encodes CDR1 SGHNT and CDR2 YYREEE (reference sequence). There are 15 residues in the CDR3. The germline V and J ends were trimmed by 2 bases and 1 base, with 7 bases remaining between them. The CDR3 sequence: CASSLQGSYNSPLHF. The CDR3 DNA reads as TGTGCCAGCAGCTTACAGGGATCCTATAATTCACCCCTCCACTTT.

This clone was observed a handful of times. The chain combines TRBV2 with TRBJ2-4; the D is unclear. V was shortened by 3 bases and J by 0 bases, with 6 bases between the two germline ends. The CDR3 spans 14 residues. Germline lookup yields CDR1 SNHLY and CDR2 FYNNEI. CDR3 in amino acids: CASSERIAKNIQYF. The CDR3, as DNA: TGTGCCAGCAGTGAGAGGATAGCCAAAAACATTCAGTACTTC.

The gene calls are TRBV7-8 and TRBJ1-2; 9 positions match TRBD1. The V and J ends lost 4 bases and 8 bases, in that order; junction bases with no gene match: 5. This CDR3 has 13 residues. CDR1 SGHVS and CDR2 FQNEAQ come from the germline V gene. Here the CDR3 reads CASSSGQGEGYTF. CDR3 in DNA: TGTGCCAGCAGCTCGGGACAGGGAGAAGGCTACACCTTC. Looking up the rest from reference TRBV7-8 and TRBJ1-2 gives the full variable domain: GAGVSQSPRYKVAKRGQDVALRCDPISGHVSLFWYQQALGQGPEFLTYFQNEAQLDKSGLPSDRFFAERPEGSVSTLKIQRTQQEDSAVYLCASSSGQGEGYTFGSGTRLTVV.

The chain is built from TRBV14 and TRBJ1-1; perhaps TRBD1 as D (6 bases). This CDR3 has 13 residues. Germline CDR1 SGHDN, CDR2 FVKESK. V was pared by 6 bases and J by 4 bases, with 12 bases between. The DNA for the CDR3 is TGTGCCAGCAGTCGGGGGCCTCTCACTGAAGCTTTCTTT. Amino acid sequence: CASSRGPLTEAFF.

The chain employs TRBV11-2 and TRBJ2-1, with unresolved D. This CDR3 comprises 16 residues. Per the germline V gene, CDR1 is SGHAT and CDR2 is FQNNGV. Trimming left V 5 bases short and J 7 bases short, with 21 bases between. CDR3 nucleotide sequence: TGTGCCAGCAGCCCCGCCGCAGCGCTACTAATTAATGAGCAGTTCTTC. This encodes CASSPAAALLINEQFF.

The chain couples TRBV10-3 to TRBJ2-7; the D gene is possibly TRBD2 (6 bases). CDR1 and CDR2 from the germline V gene are ENHRY and SYGVKD. Trimming pared 8 bases from V and 3 bases from J, leaving 23 bases between. This CDR3 contains 16 residues. The CDR3 loop reads CAIGQAENSGNYEQYF. The CDR3, as DNA: TGTGCCATCGGCCAGGCCGAGAATAGCGGTAACTACGAGCAGTACTTC.

V and J are TRBV5-1 and TRBJ1-4; D call uncertain. Germline V gene sequence: CDR1 SGHRS, CDR2 YFSETQ. Between the trimmed V and J ends, which lost 10 bases and 0 bases, there was a span of 13 bases. The CDR3 has 14 residues. The chain's CDR3 is CASKQETTNEKLFF. Written as DNA, the CDR3 is TGCGCCTCAAAGCAGGAGACAACTAATGAAAAACTGTTTTTT.

V gene TRBV28 combines with J gene TRBJ1-5, with D maybe TRBD1 (6 bases). The CDR3 spans 15 residues. The V gene's germline CDR1 is MDHEN and CDR2 SYDVKM. Trimming removed 2 bases at V and 4 bases at J, with 12 bases between. In DNA, the CDR3 is TGTGCCAGCAGTTTAGGGGGGCCCCTTAATCAGCCCCAGCATTTT. Amino acid sequence: CASSLGGPLNQPQHF.

The genes are TRBV7-9 and TRBJ2-7, with TRBD2 as a possible D gene (6 bases). V lost 4 bases and J 2 bases, leaving 15 bases between the germline ends. This CDR3 comprises 15 residues. Germline CDR1 is SEHNR and CDR2 is FQNEAQ (reference sequence). The CDR3 coding sequence is TGTGCCAGCAGCTCGGCGGGGTTCTATCCCTACGAGCAGTACTTC. Protein product: CASSSAGFYPYEQYF. Full variable domain (remainder filled in from reference TRBV7-9 and TRBJ2-7): DTGVSQNPRHKITKRGQNVTFRCDPISEHNRLYWYRQTLGQGPEFLTYFQNEAQLEKSRLLSDRFSAERPKGSFSTLEIQRTEQGDSAMYLCASSSAGFYPYEQYFGPGTRLTVT.

This clone has just one count. The rearrangement links TRBV9 to TRBJ1-6; D not resolved. With 0 bases removed from V and 7 bases from J, the gap between germline ends came to 8 bases. CDR1 is SGDLS and CDR2 is YYNGEE in the germline V gene. This CDR3 contains 14 residues. The CDR3 loop reads CASSVDHGNSPLHF. CDR3 in DNA: TGTGCCAGCAGCGTAGACCACGGAAATTCACCCCTCCACTTT.

The gene calls are TRBV28 and TRBJ1-4; D remains ambiguous. The CDR3 has 16 residues. The V gene lost 7 bases and the J gene lost 0 bases, with 15 bases spanning the gap. Germline assignment: CDR1 MDHEN and CDR2 SYDVKM. CDR3 sequence reads: CASTPGAATTNEKLFF. Written as DNA, the CDR3 is TGTGCCAGCACTCCCGGTGCAGCGACAACTAATGAAAAACTGTTTTTT.

Details on this clone: The junction shows a germline mismatch at one end, possibly a read error. The V and J genes are TRBV28 and TRBJ1-2; D remains unclear. The CDR3 is made up of 12 amino acids. CDR1 and CDR2 (germline): MDHEN, SYDVKM. The CDR3: CASRLVEYGYTF. For the CDR3, the DNA is TGTGCCAGCCGTTTGGTTGAGTACGGCTACACCTTC.

This clone was seen just once. The chain recombines TRBV7-2 with TRBJ2-7; no clear D gene. Looked up from germline, CDR1 is SGHTA and CDR2 is FQGNSA. The CDR3 extends over 16 amino acids. V dropped 1 base and J dropped 2 bases, with 15 bases sitting between them. DNA of the CDR3: TGTGCCAGCAGCTTAGAATGGTCTGGTAACACCTACGAGCAGTACTTC. It encodes CASSLEWSGNTYEQYF. The full variable domain, rest sourced from reference TRBV7-2 and TRBJ2-7, is GAGVSQSPSNKVTEKGKDVELRCDPISGHTALYWYRQSLGQGLEFLIYFQGNSAPDKSGLPSDRFSAERTGGSVSTLTIQRTQQEDSAVYLCASSLEWSGNTYEQYFGPGTRLTVT.

V usage is TRBV5-4 and J usage is TRBJ1-3, with D perhaps matching TRBD1 (6 bases). The V and J ends lost 4 bases and 0 bases respectively, with 8 bases between them. The CDR3 totals 14 residues. CDR1 and CDR2 (germline): SGHNT, YYREEE (reference sequence). CDR3 sequence reads: CASSLGGSGNTIYF. CDR3 nucleotide sequence: TGTGCCAGCAGCCTAGGGGGCTCTGGAAACACCATATATTTT.

This chain links TRBV6-1 with TRBJ1-6, with D possibly being TRBD1 (5 bases). Germline V gene sequence: CDR1 MNHNS, CDR2 SASEGT. The V gene lost 4 bases and the J gene lost 3 bases, with 16 bases spanning the gap. This CDR3 is built from 17 residues. This chain's CDR3 is CASSAVIGADYNSPLHF. The CDR3 DNA reads TGTGCCAGCAGTGCGGTTATAGGGGCGGACTATAATTCACCCCTCCACTTT.